These T cell receptor beta chains were read from a single sample in a study of spatial heterogeneity in lung cancer. Using its own MiXCR run on the 5' RACE reads, TCRdb lists one record per CDR3 protein. This sample has about 48,000 distinct CDR3 sequences; approximately 5.3% occur once, and the top ten carry approximately 12%. The sample was PBMCs, taken at surgery. These receptors originate from a male donor with early-stage non-small cell lung cancer. CDR3s include the opening cysteine and the closing phenylalanine or tryptophan. The D gene is left open where the match is weak. Size values are once, few and many counts, or a class for expanded clones, and some rows have none.

d_call j_call v_call clone_size cdr3_aa cdr3_nt
TRBD2 TRBJ2-1 TRBV9 many CASSVWASGNEQFF TGTGCCAGCAGCGTATGGGCTAGCGGAAATGAGCAGTTCTTC
. TRBJ2-1 TRBV7-2 many CASSSKGRAFYNEQFF TGTGCCAGCAGCTCCAAGGGGAGAGCCTTCTACAATGAGCAGTTCTTC
TRBD2 TRBJ2-7 TRBV19 many CATRKGFGLENYEQYF TGTGCCACCCGGAAAGGGTTTGGACTAGAAAACTACGAGCAGTACTTC
TRBD1 TRBJ1-1 TRBV28 many CASTLTGFGTEAFF TGTGCCAGCACCCTGACAGGGTTTGGGACTGAAGCTTTCTTT
. TRBJ2-1 TRBV11-3 many CASSLDNYEQFF TGTGCCAGCAGCTTAGATAACTATGAGCAGTTCTTC
. TRBJ2-2 TRBV7-9 many CASSSGGRSTGELFF TGTGCCAGCAGCTCAGGGGGGAGAAGCACCGGGGAGCTGTTTTTT
. TRBJ1-5 TRBV24-1 many CATSSGNSNQPQHF TGTGCCACCAGTTCGGGGAATAGCAATCAGCCCCAGCATTTT
. TRBJ1-1 TRBV3-1 many CASSRLDMDGRAFF TGTGCCAGCAGCAGGCTAGACATGGATGGACGCGCTTTCTTT
. TRBJ1-2 TRBV27 many CASTRTGSASNYGYTF TGTGCCAGCACCCGGACGGGCTCTGCCTCTAACTATGGCTACACCTTC
TRBD1 TRBJ1-3 TRBV6-5 few CASSSIGTGTGNTIYF TGTGCCAGCAGTTCCATCGGGACAGGGACTGGAAACACCATATATTTT
TRBD2 TRBJ2-7 TRBV5-1 many CASSTGTSDYEQYF TGCGCCAGCAGCACGGGGACTAGCGACTACGAGCAGTACTTC
. TRBJ2-1 TRBV5-1 many CASSLSAENYNEQFF TGCGCCAGCAGCTTGTCCGCGGAGAATTACAATGAGCAGTTCTTC
. TRBJ2-6 TRBV15 many CATTAPAGANVLTF TGTGCCACCACCGCCCCGGCTGGGGCCAACGTCCTGACTTTC
. TRBJ2-1 TRBV28 many CASSLGLNNEQFF TGTGCCAGCAGTTTAGGGCTGAACAATGAGCAGTTCTTC
TRBD1 TRBJ2-7 TRBV4-3 many CASSQRQGASYEQYF TGCGCCAGCAGCCAGCGACAGGGGGCGTCGTACGAGCAGTACTTC
. TRBJ1-3 TRBV28 many CATASGGSSGNTIYF TGTGCCACTGCATCGGGGGGGAGCTCTGGAAACACCATATATTTT
. TRBJ1-5 TRBV3-1 many CASSQEGRPQHF TGTGCCAGCAGCCAAGAGGGCAGGCCCCAGCATTTT
. TRBJ2-3 TRBV20-1 many CSASFGDTQYF TGCAGTGCTAGTTTCGGGGATACGCAGTATTTT
TRBD2 TRBJ2-1 TRBV7-2 many CASSPAVTLYLAGGPRNEQFF TGTGCCAGCAGCCCAGCGGTGACACTCTATCTAGCGGGAGGGCCGCGCAATGAGCAGTTCTTC
TRBD1 TRBJ1-1 TRBV28 . CASSAPGQGLGEAFF TGTGCCAGCAGTGCCCCGGGACAGGGATTGGGTGAAGCTTTCTTT
. TRBJ1-5 TRBV12-3/TRBV12-4 many CASSPGASNQPQHF TGTGCCAGCAGCCCCGGGGCTAGCAATCAGCCCCAGCATTTT
TRBD2 TRBJ2-4 TRBV7-9 many CASSRITGTSGSAAKNIQYF TGTGCCAGCAGCAGGATAACCGGGACTAGCGGGAGCGCTGCCAAAAACATTCAGTACTTC
. TRBJ1-2 TRBV11-2 many CASSLGGGLPTF TGTGCCAGCAGCTTAGGGGGAGGGCTCCCGACCTTC
. TRBJ2-5 TRBV20-1 many CSARQGSPKTQYF TGCAGTGCTAGACAAGGATCTCCGAAGACCCAGTACTTC
. TRBJ1-4 TRBV29-1 many CSVEIGNEKLFF TGCAGCGTTGAGATAGGGAATGAAAAACTGTTTTTT
. TRBJ1-3 TRBV10-3 many CAITDTGSSGNTIYF TGTGCCATCACGGACACTGGGAGCTCTGGAAACACCATATATTTT
. TRBJ2-1 TRBV29-1 many CSVARVKVLAEQFF TGCAGCGTTGCCAGGGTGAAAGTATTGGCTGAGCAGTTCTTC
TRBD1 TRBJ2-7 TRBV5-8 many CASSWTGPSYEQYF TGTGCCAGCAGCTGGACAGGGCCTTCCTACGAGCAGTACTTC
TRBD2 TRBJ2-1 TRBV18 many CASSPPQREGYNEQFF TGTGCCAGCTCACCTCCCCAGCGGGAGGGTTACAATGAGCAGTTCTTC
. TRBJ1-2 TRBV7-9 many CASSLTGGSSYGYTF TGTGCCAGCAGCTTAACAGGCGGGTCTAGCTATGGCTACACCTTC
. TRBJ2-1 TRBV7-8 many CASSLKEASSYNEQFF TGTGCCAGCAGCTTAAAGGAGGCCAGCTCCTACAATGAGCAGTTCTTC
TRBD1 TRBJ2-3 TRBV15 few CATSRGVGQGAQTDTQYF TGTGCCACCAGCAGAGGGGTCGGACAGGGGGCGCAGACAGATACGCAGTATTTT
TRBD2 TRBJ2-3 TRBV18 few CASSSLAGGPGDTQYF TGTGCCAGCTCATCACTAGCGGGAGGGCCGGGAGATACGCAGTATTTT
. TRBJ2-7 TRBV2 many CASVPGHVYEQYF TGTGCCAGCGTACCGGGACATGTCTACGAGCAGTACTTC
. TRBJ2-7 TRBV5-8 . CASRGTAYEQYF TGTGCCAGCAGAGGGACGGCCTACGAGCAGTACTTC
. TRBJ2-2 TRBV3-1 many CASSQVGPGELFF TGTGCCAGCAGCCAAGTAGGGCCCGGGGAGCTGTTTTTT
. TRBJ1-2 TRBV7-9 many CASSLAEYGYTF TGTGCCAGCAGCTTAGCAGAATATGGCTACACCTTC
TRBD2 TRBJ2-3 TRBV7-6 few CASSSSRTSGDYYTQYF TGTGCCAGCAGCTCCTCCAGAACTAGCGGTGATTACTATACGCAGTATTTT
TRBD2 TRBJ2-7 TRBV20-1 . CSALLAGNSYEQYF TGCAGTGCTTTACTAGCGGGAAATTCCTACGAGCAGTACTTC